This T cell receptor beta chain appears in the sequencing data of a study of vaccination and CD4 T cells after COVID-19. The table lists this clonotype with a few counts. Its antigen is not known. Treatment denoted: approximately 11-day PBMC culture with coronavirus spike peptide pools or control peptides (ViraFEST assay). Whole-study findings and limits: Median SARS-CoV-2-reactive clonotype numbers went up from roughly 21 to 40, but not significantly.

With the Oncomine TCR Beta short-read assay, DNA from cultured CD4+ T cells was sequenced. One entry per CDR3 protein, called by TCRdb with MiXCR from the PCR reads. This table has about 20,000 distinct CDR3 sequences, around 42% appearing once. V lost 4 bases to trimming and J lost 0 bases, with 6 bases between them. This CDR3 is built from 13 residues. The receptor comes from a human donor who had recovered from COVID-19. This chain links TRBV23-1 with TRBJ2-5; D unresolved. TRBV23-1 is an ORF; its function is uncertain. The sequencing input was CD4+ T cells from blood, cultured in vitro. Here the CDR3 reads CASSPQDQETQYF. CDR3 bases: TGCGCCAGCAGTCCCCAGGACCAAGAGACCCAGTACTTC.